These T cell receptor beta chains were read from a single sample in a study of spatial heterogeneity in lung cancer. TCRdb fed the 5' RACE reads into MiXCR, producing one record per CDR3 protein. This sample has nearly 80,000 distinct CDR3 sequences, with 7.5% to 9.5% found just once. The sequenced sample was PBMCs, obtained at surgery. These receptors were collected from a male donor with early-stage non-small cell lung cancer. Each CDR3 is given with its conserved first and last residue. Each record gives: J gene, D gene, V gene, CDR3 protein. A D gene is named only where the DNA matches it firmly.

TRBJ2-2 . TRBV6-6 CASSYEGSGELFF
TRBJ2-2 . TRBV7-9 CASTVELEATGELFF
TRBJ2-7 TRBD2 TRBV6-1 CASSSLAGEAYEQYF
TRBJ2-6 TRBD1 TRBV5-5 CASSSLVGGAGANVLTF
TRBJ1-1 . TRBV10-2 CASSEPTMGAFF
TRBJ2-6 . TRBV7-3 CASSRVGANVLTF
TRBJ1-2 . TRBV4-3 CASSQGVGGSYGYTF
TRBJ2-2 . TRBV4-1 CASSQLAANTGELFF
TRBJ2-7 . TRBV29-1 CSVDSGSYEQYF
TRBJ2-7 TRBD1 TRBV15 CATSRHRQGTYEQYF
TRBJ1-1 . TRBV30 CAWRVNGNTEAFF
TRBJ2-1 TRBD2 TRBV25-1 CASSVKSTSANNEQFF
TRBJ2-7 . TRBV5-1 CASSLETEQYF
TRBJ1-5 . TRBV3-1 CASSPGAAAQHF
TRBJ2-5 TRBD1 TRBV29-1 CSMRTGGVLVETQYF
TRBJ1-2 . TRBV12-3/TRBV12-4 CASSEDYGYTF
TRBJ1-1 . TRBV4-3 CASSQDGPNTEAFF
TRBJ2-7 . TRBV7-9 CASSIDGWGEYF
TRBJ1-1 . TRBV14 CASSPRLSTLNTEAFF
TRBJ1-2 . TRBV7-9 CASSLARQGYNGYTF
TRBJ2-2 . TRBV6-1 CATDLYQTGELFF
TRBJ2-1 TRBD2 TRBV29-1 CSVEEGLAASYNEQFF
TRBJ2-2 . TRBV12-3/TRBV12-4 CASSQGTGELFF
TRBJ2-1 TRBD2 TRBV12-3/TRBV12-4 CASSFSPGLAGEGDYNEQFF
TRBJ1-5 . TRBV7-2 CASSPTASNQPQHF
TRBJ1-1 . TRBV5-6 CASSFPVGTEAFF
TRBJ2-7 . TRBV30 CAWSVRLFYEQYF
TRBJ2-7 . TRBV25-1 CASRDAQGGYEQYF
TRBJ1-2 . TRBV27 CASSFWGEGGGGYTF
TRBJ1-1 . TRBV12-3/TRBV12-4 CASSTQGKAQAFF
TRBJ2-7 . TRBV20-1 CSARVGPYEQYF
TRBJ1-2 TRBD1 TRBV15 CATSRPGQGLYGYTF
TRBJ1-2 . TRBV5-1 CASSFASDQNYGYTF
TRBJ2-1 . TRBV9 CASSVDLGGRGSYNEQFF
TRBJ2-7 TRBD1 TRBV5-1 CASSTGTVYEQYF
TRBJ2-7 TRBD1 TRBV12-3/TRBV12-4 CASTLFLTGVPQYF
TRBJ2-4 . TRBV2 CASREPLSGNIQYF
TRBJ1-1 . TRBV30 CAWSADGLNTEAFF
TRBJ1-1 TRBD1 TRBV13 CASFQGAAVSPNTEAFF
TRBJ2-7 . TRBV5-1 CASSLLSGALYEQYF
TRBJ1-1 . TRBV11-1 CASSLEQGMNTEAFF
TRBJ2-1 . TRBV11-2 CASSLDPGYNEQFF
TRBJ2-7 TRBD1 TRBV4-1 CASSFTGVGYEQYF
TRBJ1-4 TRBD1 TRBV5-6 CASSFRQGASGEKLFF
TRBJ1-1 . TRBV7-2 CASSNLNTEAFF
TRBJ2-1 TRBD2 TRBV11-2 CASSPGLAQYNEQFF
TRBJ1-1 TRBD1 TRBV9 CASSVGTGGSNTEAFF
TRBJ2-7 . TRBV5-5 CASSLTPGYEQYF
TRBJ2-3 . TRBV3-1 CASSQQYRPDTQYF
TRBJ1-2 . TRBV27 CASSDQPNYGYTF
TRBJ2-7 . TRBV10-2 CASSEAAYEQYF
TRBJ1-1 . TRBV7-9 CASSSHSNTEAFF